The present T cell receptor (beta chain) was sequenced within a study of blood T cell repertoires in COVID-19. In the study overall: Spain, Italy and the United States supplied samples that represented acute and convalescent COVID-19. From T cells, B-cell-depleted T cells, or PBMCs came the material, which was cDNA or gDNA.

In the original workflow: Reference gene primer amplification gave nucleated cell count estimates. Generated by immunoSEQ multiplex PCR, the TCRdb table keeps only in-frame clones and is missing some. V and J calls and clone size are given by that table; D and trimming were obtained from the DNA. The sample includes roughly 68,000 clones, about nine tenths seen only once; the top ten take around 0.52%. Followed over time, Seattle patients had been enrolled while infection was active. The sequence came from a man aged 45-60 years with COVID-19, enrolled during active disease. Material for sequencing was peripheral blood.

For the CDR3, the DNA is TGTGCCAGCAACGGGGGGACCTACAATGAGCAGTTCTTC. It specifies CASNGGTYNEQFF. V usage is TRBV7-9 and J usage is TRBJ2-1; 7 bases fit TRBD2. After removal of 7 bases from V and 2 bases from J, the junction contained 2 bases not matched to a gene. The CDR3 runs 13 residues. Per the germline V gene, CDR1 is SEHNR and CDR2 is FQNEAQ (reference sequence).